Presented here are 21 T cell receptor beta chains from one specimen sequenced in a study of blood T cells in healthy people across ages. A sample-barcoded 5' primer and a J-beta primer mix were used in a second PCR of roughly 7 to 12 cycles. In TCRdb, the 5' RACE reads were re-called with MiXCR into one record per CDR3 protein. The data show hundreds of thousands of distinct CDR3 sequences, 22% seen once. The sample was blood. The receptors were sampled from a man between 65 and 85 years old in good health.

The chain joins TRBV25-1 to TRBJ2-1, with TRBD2 matching over 13 bases. CDR1 MGHDK and CDR2 SYGVNS come from the germline V gene. CDR3 length: 16 amino acids. With 4 bases clipped from V and 4 bases from J, the junction kept 4 bases outside the gene matches. The CDR3 is CASSGQTSGGYNEQFF. The CDR3 DNA follows: TGTGCCAGCAGTGGGCAGACTAGCGGGGGGTACAATGAGCAGTTCTTC.

CDR3 loop: CASSLRGAGANVLTF. CDR3 bases: TGTGCCAGCAGTTTACGGGGAGCTGGGGCCAACGTCCTGACTTTC. This chain joins TRBV12-3 or TRBV12-4 and TRBJ2-6; possible D gene TRBD2, 5 bases. Trimming stripped 2 bases from V and 2 bases from J, with 7 bases between. The CDR3 spans 15 residues.

This clonotype was found many times. The chain links TRBV29-1 to TRBJ1-1, with a weak D call TRBD1 (6 bases). The V gene's germline CDR1 is SQVTM and CDR2 ANQGSEA. The CDR3 runs to 13 residues. With 4 bases removed from V and 6 bases from J, the gap between germline ends came to 15 bases. DNA for the CDR3: TGCAGCGTTGCCCCGGGGGCGAGCCCTGAAGCTTTCTTT. Amino acids: CSVAPGASPEAFF. The full variable domain, with the rest looked up from reference TRBV29-1 and TRBJ1-1, is SAVISQKPSRDICQRGTSLTIQCQVDSQVTMMFWYRQQPGQSLTLIATANQGSEATYESGFVIDKFPISRPNLTFSTLTVSNMSPEDSSIYLCSVAPGASPEAFFGQGTRLTVV.

This sequence joins TRBV5-1 and TRBJ2-3, with D possibly TRBD2 on 6 matching bases. Deletions cut 7 bases from V and 3 bases from J, with 15 bases between. This CDR3 is built from 14 residues. Germline CDR1 SGHRS, CDR2 YFSETQ. CDR3 DNA: TGCGCCAGCCGAGGACTGGCGGGAACAGATACGCAGTATTTT. Translated: CASRGLAGTDTQYF.

The V and J genes are TRBV12-3 or TRBV12-4 and TRBJ1-6, with D perhaps TRBD1 (5 bases). Trimming shortened V by 2 bases and J by 8 bases, and 10 bases separated the two germline ends. The CDR3 consists of 14 residues. The CDR3: CASSLSREDSPLHF. CDR3 bases: TGTGCCAGCAGTTTAAGCAGGGAGGATTCACCCCTCCACTTT.

This chain joins TRBV4-3 and TRBJ1-6; possibly TRBD1 for D (6 bases). Germline V CDR1 and CDR2: LGHNA, YSLEER. This CDR3 region has 16 residues. Trimming shortened V by 1 base and J by 6 bases, and 13 bases separated the two germline ends. CDR3 sequence reads: CASSQASGVSNSPLHF. The CDR3 DNA reads TGCGCCAGCAGCCAAGCATCAGGGGTCTCTAATTCACCCCTCCACTTT.

In this sample, this clonotype turned up a few times. The chain employs TRBV6-6 and TRBJ1-4; D perhaps matches TRBD1 (5 bases). The CDR3 runs 15 residues. Germline lookup yields CDR1 MNHNY and CDR2 SVGAGI (reference sequence). V lost 0 bases, J lost 4 bases, and 9 bases lay in between. In DNA, the CDR3 is TGTGCCAGCAGTTACTCGAGACAGAATAATGAAAAACTGTTTTTT. Protein sequence: CASSYSRQNNEKLFF.

CDR3 in amino acids: CAASRAGTESYEQYF. As DNA, the CDR3 is TGTGCCGCATCCAGAGCCGGGACAGAGTCCTACGAGCAGTACTTC. This chain links TRBV10-3 with TRBJ2-7; TRBD1 matches 7 bases. Germline V CDR1 and CDR2: ENHRY, SYGVKD. There are 15 residues in the CDR3. V lost 11 bases to trimming and J lost 1 base; unmatched junction nucleotides: 14.

The J gene is TRBJ1-3, the V gene TRBV28; D is perhaps TRBD1 (5 bases). The CDR3 runs 15 residues. Germline V gene sequence: CDR1 MDHEN, CDR2 SYDVKM. The V gene lost 3 bases and the J gene lost 0 bases, with 9 bases spanning the gap. CDR3 protein: CASSFGGYSGNTIYF. The CDR3 DNA reads as TGTGCCAGCAGTTTCGGGGGATACTCTGGAAACACCATATATTTT.

The V and J genes are TRBV20-1 and TRBJ2-1; 10 nucleotides match TRBD2. The CDR3 runs to 15 residues. The junction had 5 bases not matched to a gene; V was cut back by 1 base and J by 5 bases. Germline CDR1 reads DFQATT; CDR2 reads SNEGSKA (reference sequence). CDR3 amino acids: CSARATSGVHNEQFF. The CDR3 DNA is TGCAGTGCTAGAGCTACTAGCGGGGTACACAATGAGCAGTTCTTC.

Regarding this clonotype: The junction shows a germline mismatch at one end, possibly a read error. V gene TRBV7-9 combines with J gene TRBJ2-1; a weak D match, TRBD1 (6 bases). From germline, CDR1 is SEHNR and CDR2 FQNEAQ (reference sequence). This CDR3 is built from 14 residues. CDR3 amino acids: CASGRGISHNEQFF. CDR3 in DNA: TGTGCCAGCGGAAGGGGGATCTCCCACAATGAGCAGTTCTTC.

This clonotype was counted once. V gene TRBV4-1 combines with J gene TRBJ2-7; D gene uncertain. Trimming removed 0 bases from V and 4 bases from J, with 7 bases in between. CDR1 and CDR2 (germline): MGHRA, YSYEKL. The CDR3 runs 13 residues. Here the CDR3 reads CASSQDLTYEQYF. In DNA, the CDR3 is TGCGCCAGCAGCCAAGATTTGACGTACGAGCAGTACTTC.

This clonotype has a handful of counts. J is TRBJ1-4 and V is TRBV5-1; 7 positions agree with TRBD1. Losses at the gene ends were 4 bases for V and 3 bases for J; bases not matched to a gene: 9. Germline assignment: CDR1 SGHRS and CDR2 YFSETQ. The CDR3 is made up of 16 amino acids. The chain's CDR3 is CASSVRPGTANEKLFF. CDR3 coding DNA: TGCGCCAGCAGCGTACGCCCGGGGACAGCTAATGAAAAACTGTTTTTT.

The rearrangement joins TRBV5-1 to TRBJ2-1; 7 nucleotides match TRBD2. J was trimmed by 0 bases and V by 7 bases; bases with no gene match: 13. This CDR3 region has 17 residues. Germline V gene lookup returns CDR1 SGHRS and CDR2 YFSETQ. The CDR3, as DNA: TGCGCCAGCCAAAAACAAGCGGGGACTAACTCCTACAATGAGCAGTTCTTC. It yields the protein CASQKQAGTNSYNEQFF. Filled out from reference TRBV5-1 and TRBJ2-1, the complete variable domain reads KAGVTQTPRYLIKTRGQQVTLSCSPISGHRSVSWYQQTPGQGLQFLFEYFSETQRNKGNFPGRFSGRQFSNSRSEMNVSTLELGDSALYLCASQKQAGTNSYNEQFFGPGTRLTVL.

This clonotype was picked up one time. The J gene is TRBJ1-5, the V gene TRBV2, with 8 bases that match TRBD1. J gave up 5 bases and V 3 bases, and 3 bases lay outside the gene matches. Per the germline V gene, CDR1 is SNHLY and CDR2 is FYNNEI. The CDR3 is made up of 14 amino acids. The CDR3 DNA follows: TGTGCCAGCAGTGAGACAGGGGTGGATCAGCCCCAGCATTTT. Translation: CASSETGVDQPQHF.

The chain employs TRBV7-9 and TRBJ2-2; 7 bases agree with TRBD2. This CDR3 spans 14 amino acids. With V trimmed by 5 bases and J by 9 bases, 9 bases remained unmatched. Germline CDR1 SEHNR, CDR2 FQNEAQ (reference sequence). The CDR3 reads CASSQGLGLRELFF. The CDR3 nucleotides are TGTGCCAGCAGCCAAGGACTAGGCTTACGGGAGCTGTTTTTT.

The chain employs TRBV10-3 and TRBJ2-5; TRBD2 is a possible D gene (7 bases). Per the germline V gene, CDR1 is ENHRY and CDR2 is SYGVKD. The CDR3 loop spans 17 amino acids. V was clipped by 0 bases and J by 4 bases, with 18 bases between them. The CDR3 nucleotides read TGTGCCATCAGTGAGTCGAAAGGCGGGAGAGGGGGAGAGACCCAGTACTTC. This gives the protein CAISESKGGRGGETQYF.

This clonotype was seen a few times. The rearrangement links TRBV5-1 to TRBJ2-1; maybe TRBD1 (6 bases). This CDR3 comprises 15 residues. V was pared by 4 bases and J by 0 bases, with 11 bases between. The germline gives CDR1 SGHRS, CDR2 YFSETQ. The CDR3 DNA follows: TGCGCCAGCAGCCCCTGGACAGCCTCCTACAATGAGCAGTTCTTC. Translating it yields CASSPWTASYNEQFF.

Notes on this clonotype: The germline gene is not matched at one end of the junction; a read error may be the cause. The genes are TRBV29-1 and TRBJ2-5, with TRBD1 matching 11 bases. Per germline, CDR1 SQVTM and CDR2 ANQGSEA. The CDR3 has 14 residues. For the CDR3, the DNA is TGTAGCGTTGCTCTGGGGACAGGGGGAGAGACCCAGTACTTC. Its protein is CSVALGTGGETQYF.

This clonotype was picked up a small number of times. The J gene is TRBJ2-1, the V gene TRBV12-3 or TRBV12-4, with unresolved D. CDR3 length equals 13 residues. The germline V and J ends were trimmed by 6 bases and 3 bases, with 9 bases remaining between them. The CDR3 DNA sequence: TGTGCCAGCAGGAGGTCACTCTACAATGAGCAGTTCTTC. Protein: CASRRSLYNEQFF.

V usage is TRBV10-3 and J usage is TRBJ2-7; D might be TRBD1 (6 bases). Looked up from germline, CDR1 is ENHRY and CDR2 is SYGVKD. This CDR3 region has 15 residues. Trimming took 5 bases from V and 0 from J, leaving 14 bases between them. In nucleotides, the CDR3 is TGTGCCATCAGTCAGCGCGACAGGAGCTCCTACGAGCAGTACGTC. This encodes CAISQRDRSSYEQYV.